This record concerns one TCR beta chain sequence. Assay: immunoSEQ multiplex PCR; the TCRdb copy retains only in-frame clones and omits some. In the table there are fewer than 1 million clones, roughly 96% of which are singletons. The data were obtained in a study of shared clonotypes between healthy human individuals. The naive CD8 subset, CD45RO-negative cells positively selected for CCR7, excluded terminally differentiated effector memory CD45RA+ cells. Participating donors were healthy, HIV-negative adults free of recent acute infections or vaccinations. V lost 5 bases and J 1 base, leaving 11 bases between the germline ends. The CDR3 has 14 amino acids. CDR1 and CDR2 (germline): SGHTA, FQGNSA.

The chain has TRBV7-2 and TRBJ1-1; maybe TRBD1 (6 bases). Sequencing was done on a sample of naive CD8+ T cells sorted from blood. The sequence came from a man aged 25-45 years in good health. The CDR3 DNA sequence: TGTGCCAGCAGCCCGTGGGGGCAGAACACTGAAGCTTTCTTT. Amino acid sequence: CASSPWGQNTEAFF.